This T cell receptor (beta chain) stems from a study of radiotherapy plus CTLA-4 blockade in lung cancer. Study at large: Disease control reached 30% to 35%, with objective responses in about 19%. General study results and limits: Strongest reported response predictors: early blood clone changes and post-radiation interferon-beta. Blood TCR clones of tumor origin expanded after radiotherapy plus ipilimumab.

Produced via immunoSEQ multiplex PCR; TCRdb's table is partial and in-frame only. The sample comprises 85,000 to 90,000 clones, roughly 78% of which are singletons, and roughly an eighth rests with the top ten. This clone was observed a handful of times. As yet, its antigen is unknown. This clonotype originated in a human donor with non-small cell lung cancer that progressed on radiotherapy plus ipilimumab. The sequences come from peripheral blood, collected from a patient treated with radiotherapy plus ipilimumab.

This chain's CDR3 is CASSLDRDDEQYF. The DNA of the CDR3 is TGTGCCAGCAGCTTAGACAGGGACGACGAGCAGTACTTC. V gene TRBV5-6 combines with J gene TRBJ2-7; 7 nucleotides match TRBD1. V lost 2 bases and J lost 5; bases outside the gene matches: 4. This CDR3 is 13 amino acids long. CDR1 is SGHDT, CDR2 YYEEEE, per germline.